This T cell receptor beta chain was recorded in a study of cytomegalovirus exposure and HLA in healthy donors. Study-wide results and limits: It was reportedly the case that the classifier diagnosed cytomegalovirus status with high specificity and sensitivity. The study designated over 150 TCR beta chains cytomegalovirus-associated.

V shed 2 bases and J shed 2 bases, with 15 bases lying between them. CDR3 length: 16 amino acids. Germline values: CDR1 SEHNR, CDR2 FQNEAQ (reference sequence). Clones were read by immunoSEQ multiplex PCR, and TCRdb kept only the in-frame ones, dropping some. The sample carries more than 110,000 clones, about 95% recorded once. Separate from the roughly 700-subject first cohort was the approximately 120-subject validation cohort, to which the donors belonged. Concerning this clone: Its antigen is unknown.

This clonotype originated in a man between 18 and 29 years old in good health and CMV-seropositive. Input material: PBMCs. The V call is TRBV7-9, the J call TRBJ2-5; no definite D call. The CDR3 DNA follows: TGTGCCAGCAGCTTACTCACCCAGGAATTACAAGAGACCCAGTACTTC. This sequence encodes CASSLLTQELQETQYF.